The 14 T cell receptor beta chains in this list originate from one sample, sequenced in a study of blood T cells in healthy people across ages. Sample-barcoded 5' priming and a J-beta primer mix drove a second PCR of about 7 to 11 cycles. From the 5' RACE reads, TCRdb called clonotypes with MiXCR, one entry per CDR3 protein. The sample lists approximately 1,700,000 distinct CDR3 sequences, 39% occurring once. Specimen: blood. These receptors came from a human donor in good health.

The chain carries TRBV4-2 and TRBJ1-2, with 10 bases matching TRBD1. V dropped 2 bases and J dropped 6; count of bases not matched to a gene: 9. The germline CDR1 and CDR2 sequences are LGHNA and YNFKEQ. This CDR3 is 16 amino acids long. The CDR3 DNA reads TGTGCCAGCAGCCAAACCCCGACAGGGGGCGATAATGGCTACACCTTC. Protein: CASSQTPTGGDNGYTF.

This chain joins TRBV9 and TRBJ2-1; TRBD2 matches 8 bases. The CDR3 covers 17 residues. Trimming removed 0 bases from V and 5 bases from J; junction bases left unmatched: 10. CDR1 is SGDLS and CDR2 is YYNGEE in the germline V gene. CDR3 in DNA: TGTGCCAGCAGCGTAGATGGTAGGAGCGGGGGCCACAATGAGCAGTTCTTC. This gives the protein CASSVDGRSGGHNEQFF.

Only a few counts were recorded for this clonotype. J is TRBJ1-6 and V is TRBV7-2, with unresolved D. CDR3 size: 12 residues. The V end was cut by 4 bases, the J end by 18 bases, with 16 bases between. Per the germline V gene, CDR1 is SGHTA and CDR2 is FQGNSA. CDR3 bases: TGTGCCAGCAGCTCACCGGAGGGAAAGCCCCACTTT. Its protein product is CASSSPEGKPHF.

The sample holds many counts of this clonotype. The chain is built from TRBV20-1 and TRBJ1-2, with 9 nucleotides matching TRBD1. V dropped 8 bases and J dropped 3; count of bases not matched to a gene: 4. The CDR3 consists of 12 residues. CDR1 and CDR2 (germline): DFQATT, SNEGSKA (reference sequence). CDR3 region: CSLDRGDYGYTF. For the CDR3, the DNA is TGCAGTTTGGACAGGGGTGACTATGGCTACACCTTC.

In DNA form, the CDR3 reads TGTGCCAGCAGCTCAGACTTGAGCTCCTACGAGCAGTACTTC. This encodes CASSSDLSSYEQYF. The rearrangement links TRBV7-2 to TRBJ2-7; no clear D. The ends were cut back, 4 bases at V and 0 bases at J, with 10 bases in the middle. Germline CDR1 is SGHTA and CDR2 is FQGNSA. The CDR3 has 14 amino acids.

The chain is built from TRBV15 and TRBJ1-2, with 12 bases lining up with TRBD1. The J segment lost 7 bases and the V segment lost 0 bases, leaving 6 bases of the junction unmatched. Per germline, CDR1 LNHNV and CDR2 YYDKDF (reference sequence). The CDR3 sequence is 16 residues long. The CDR3 is CATSRDLGQGARGYTF. CDR3 coding DNA: TGTGCCACCAGCAGAGATCTGGGACAGGGGGCGCGTGGCTACACCTTC.

This clonotype occurred once. At one boundary the junction diverges from the germline segment, which might be a read error. This chain uses TRBV19 with TRBJ2-6; D unclear. Looked up from germline, CDR1 is LNHDA and CDR2 is SQIVND (reference sequence). This CDR3 has 15 residues. CDR3 sequence (DNA): TGTGCCAGCTTAGCTTATTCATCTGGGGTCAACGTCCTGACTTTC. Translated, it gives CASLAYSSGVNVLTF.

This chain links TRBV20-1 with TRBJ2-7, with 10 nucleotides matching TRBD2. Germline assignment: CDR1 DFQATT and CDR2 SNEGSKA (reference sequence). Losses at the gene ends were 3 bases for V and 4 bases for J; bases not matched to a gene: 6. The CDR3 is 14 amino acids. The CDR3 spells CSASRGTSVYEQYF. In DNA form, the CDR3 reads TGCAGTGCTAGTCGCGGGACTAGCGTTTACGAGCAGTACTTC.

The V call is TRBV4-2, the J call TRBJ2-1; D tentatively reads TRBD1 or TRBD2 (5 bases each). CDR3 length: 17 residues. The germline V gene has CDR1 LGHNA and CDR2 YNFKEQ. V dropped 1 base and J dropped 6 bases, with 19 bases sitting between them. The CDR3 protein is CASSQGPGTLVPNEQFF. The CDR3 nucleotides read TGTGCCAGCAGCCAAGGCCCCGGGACCCTCGTCCCCAATGAGCAGTTCTTC.

The rearrangement uses TRBV20-1 and TRBJ2-1, with a possible D match to TRBD2 (6 bases). Trimming removed 6 bases at V and 9 bases at J, with 21 bases between. Germline CDR1 is DFQATT and CDR2 is SNEGSKA (reference sequence). The CDR3 has 14 amino acids. The CDR3 DNA reads TGCAGTGCACCCCGGAGGGGCTACAGTGGTGAGCAGTTCTTC. This gives the protein CSAPRRGYSGEQFF.

The rearrangement uses TRBV9 and TRBJ2-1; possibly TRBD1 or TRBD2 for D (5 bases each). Near its end, the DNA agrees better with TRBJ2-7, so the J call may be wrong. The V gene's germline CDR1 is SGDLS and CDR2 YYNGEE. The CDR3 has 16 amino acids. CDR3 nucleotide sequence: TGTGCCAGCAGCGTATTGGGGGACCCGGTCTACAATGAGCAGTACTTC. It encodes CASSVLGDPVYNEQYF.

The V and J genes are TRBV20-1 and TRBJ2-5; D possibly corresponds to TRBD1 (5 bases). The germline V gene encodes CDR1 DFQATT and CDR2 SNEGSKA (reference sequence). The CDR3 spans 16 residues. Trimming took off 5 bases at V and 0 bases at J, with 19 bases between the two ends. CDR3 in amino acids: CSAPRLARAYQETQYF. For the CDR3, the DNA is TGCAGTGCTCCTAGGTTAGCCAGGGCTTACCAAGAGACCCAGTACTTC.

The chain combines TRBV13 with TRBJ2-1; TRBD2 is a possible D gene (5 bases). The CDR3 spans 14 residues. Looked up from germline, CDR1 is PRHDT and CDR2 is FYEKMQ (reference sequence). V was cut by 0 bases and J by 9 bases, with 12 bases left in between. The CDR3 loop is CASSLGRRWGEQFF. CDR3 DNA: TGTGCCAGCAGCTTAGGCCGGAGGTGGGGTGAGCAGTTCTTC. Supplemented by reference TRBV13 and TRBJ2-1, the full variable domain reads AAGVIQSPRHLIKEKRETATLKCYPIPRHDTVYWYQQGPGQDPQFLISFYEKMQSDKGSIPDRFSAQQFSDYHSELNMSSLELGDSALYFCASSLGRRWGEQFFGPGTRLTVL.

The V and J genes are TRBV28 and TRBJ2-1; perhaps TRBD2 as D (7 bases). CDR1 and CDR2 from the germline V gene are MDHEN and SYDVKM. Trimming shortened V by 2 bases and J by 3 bases, and 17 bases separated the two germline ends. The CDR3 length is 17 residues. For the CDR3, the DNA is TGTGCCAGCAGTTTACGAGTTGCGGGGGCCAACTACAATGAGCAGTTCTTC. Protein: CASSLRVAGANYNEQFF.